This T cell receptor (beta chain) was recovered during a study of HIV-infected children after antiretroviral therapy interruption. The germline V and J ends were trimmed by 1 base and 8 bases, with 11 bases remaining between them. CDR1 is SGHTA and CDR2 is FQGNSA in the germline V gene. The CDR3 length is 13 residues. A 3' RACE protocol on RNA, with unique molecular identifiers, produced the TCR library. TCRdb called the 3' RACE reads again in MiXCR, with one record for every CDR3 protein. The sample has around 16,000 distinct CDR3 sequences, more than 3% seen once. In its sample, this clonotype was seen many times. As for treatment: PENTA 11 planned treatment interruption arm or continuous ART arm. Participants had taken at least three-drug ART for at least 24 weeks.

The chain couples TRBV7-2 to TRBJ1-1; maybe TRBD1 (6 bases). This receptor was taken from a child younger than 18 with HIV. Sample: CD45RA+ CD4+ T cells from PBMCs, taken from a donor given antiretroviral therapy, either interrupted or continuous. As for subset: naive CD4+ CD45RA+ CD45RO- T cells. The CDR3 sequence: CASSLVPDREAFF. For the CDR3, the DNA is TGTGCCAGCAGCTTAGTCCCCGACAGGGAAGCTTTCTTT.